This T cell receptor (beta chain) was recovered during a study of human T cells and chemical hapten exposure. At the level of the study: Alopecia universalis, totalis or areata was present in patients who were mostly female. Minor pooled library volume differences mainly drove per-sample TCR yield variation.

The V and J ends lost 7 bases and 6 bases respectively, with 16 bases between them. The CDR3 has 12 residues. Germline V gene data show CDR1 as SQVTM and CDR2 as ANQGSEA. The study's library attached unique molecular identifiers to single cDNA molecules. TCRdb fed the RACE reads into MiXCR, producing one record per CDR3 protein. The table shows 80,000 to 95,000 distinct CDR3 sequences, with roughly 11% occurring only once. This clonotype was found a few times. Time point reported: patch test 2, 6 weeks after DPC sensitization. Specified treatment: therapeutic diphenylcyclopropenone sensitization with weekly scalp DPC. Unfractionated whole blood was the source from which total RNA was extracted.

The TCR originated in a man aged 40-49 years with alopecia areata. Some clones in this sample may be carry-over from other donors' samples. This chain uses TRBV29-1 with TRBJ2-7; tentatively, D is TRBD2 (6 bases). The sample here was whole blood, taken in connection with sensitization to the hapten diphenylcyclopropenone (DPC). The CDR3 bases are TGCAGCGCCCACGATGGGGGAGGCGAGCAGTACGTC. This sequence encodes CSAHDGGGEQYV.